This TCR beta chain comes out of a study of tumor-infiltrating lymphocytes in localized non-small cell lung cancer. Whole-study results and caveats: Tumor T-cell fraction was not associated with recurrence-free survival. Tumors had more T cell infiltration than uninvolved lung, per TCRbeta sequencing and CD3 counts.

On this clone: The antigen is not known.

After removal of 2 bases from V and 3 bases from J, the junction contained 2 bases not matched to a gene. The CDR3 has 15 amino acids. Germline V gene lookup returns CDR1 KGHSH and CDR2 LQKENI. TCRdb keeps only in-frame clones here, not all; method: immunoSEQ multiplex PCR. This sample yields more than 10,000 clones, of which over 70% are seen a single time; over 3.5% belongs to the top ten. The sequencing sample was made of lung tumor tissue. This receptor was taken from a human donor with non-small cell lung cancer. The chain recombines TRBV18 with TRBJ1-5; 9 bases agree with TRBD1. CDR3 coding DNA: TGTGCCAGCTCACCAGGGACAGGGTTCAATCAGCCCCAGCATTTT. This sequence encodes CASSPGTGFNQPQHF.